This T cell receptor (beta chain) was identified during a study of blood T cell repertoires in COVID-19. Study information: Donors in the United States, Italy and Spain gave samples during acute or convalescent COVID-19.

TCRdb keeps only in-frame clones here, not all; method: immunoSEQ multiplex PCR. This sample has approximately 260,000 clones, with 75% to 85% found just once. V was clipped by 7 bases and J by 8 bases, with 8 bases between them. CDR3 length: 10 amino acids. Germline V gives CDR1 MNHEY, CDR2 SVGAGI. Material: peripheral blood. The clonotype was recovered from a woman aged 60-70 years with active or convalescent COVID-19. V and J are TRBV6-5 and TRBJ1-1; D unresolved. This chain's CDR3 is CASIGGEAFF. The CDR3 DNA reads TGTGCCAGCATTGGCGGAGAAGCTTTCTTT.